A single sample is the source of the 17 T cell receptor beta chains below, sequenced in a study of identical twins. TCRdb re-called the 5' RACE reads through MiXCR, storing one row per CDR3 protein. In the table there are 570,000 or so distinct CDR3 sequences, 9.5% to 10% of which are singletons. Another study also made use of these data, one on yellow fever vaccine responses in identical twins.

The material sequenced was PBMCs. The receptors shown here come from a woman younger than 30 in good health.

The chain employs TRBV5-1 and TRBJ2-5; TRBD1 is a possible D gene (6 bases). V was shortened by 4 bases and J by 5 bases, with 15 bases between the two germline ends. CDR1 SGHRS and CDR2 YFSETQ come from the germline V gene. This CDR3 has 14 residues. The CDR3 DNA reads TGCGCCAGCAGCAAAGGGGGTTTAGGGGAGACCCAGTACTTC. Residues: CASSKGGLGETQYF.

As DNA, the CDR3 is TGTGCCAGCAGCCAAGATAGTGTAGTTGGACATCCAAACACTGAAGCTTTCTTT. Translating it yields CASSQDSVVGHPNTEAFF. The chain combines TRBV4-2 with TRBJ1-1; TRBD1 might be the D (5 bases). Trimming took off 0 bases at V and 2 bases at J, with 19 bases between the two ends. CDR1 is LGHNA and CDR2 is YNFKEQ in the germline V gene. The CDR3 contains 18 residues.

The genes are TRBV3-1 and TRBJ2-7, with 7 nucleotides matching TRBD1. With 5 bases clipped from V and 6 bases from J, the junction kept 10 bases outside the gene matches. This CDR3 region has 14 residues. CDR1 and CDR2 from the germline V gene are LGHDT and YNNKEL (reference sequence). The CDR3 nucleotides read TGTGCCAGCAGCACAGGGGCCCTAGGAGGCGAGCAGTACTTC. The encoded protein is CASSTGALGGEQYF.

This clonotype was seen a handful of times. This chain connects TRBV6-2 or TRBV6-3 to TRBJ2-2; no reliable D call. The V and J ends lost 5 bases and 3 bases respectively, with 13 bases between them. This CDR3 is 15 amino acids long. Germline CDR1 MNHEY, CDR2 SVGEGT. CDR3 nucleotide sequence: TGTGCCAGCAGTGACGGTGGTGGTTACACCGGGGAGCTGTTTTTT. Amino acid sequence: CASSDGGGYTGELFF.

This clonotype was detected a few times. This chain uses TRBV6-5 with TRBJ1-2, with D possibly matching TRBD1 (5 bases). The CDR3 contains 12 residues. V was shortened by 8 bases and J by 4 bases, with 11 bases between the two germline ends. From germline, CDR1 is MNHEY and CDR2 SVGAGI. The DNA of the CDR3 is TGTGCCAGCCGGGGCGCACCCTATGGCTACACCTTC. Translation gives CASRGAPYGYTF.

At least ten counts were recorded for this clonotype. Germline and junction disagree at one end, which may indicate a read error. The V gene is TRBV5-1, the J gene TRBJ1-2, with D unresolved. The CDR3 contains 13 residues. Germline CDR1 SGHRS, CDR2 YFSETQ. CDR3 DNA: TGTGCCAGCAGCTTGGACGGATCGTATGGCTACACCTTC. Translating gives CASSLDGSYGYTF.

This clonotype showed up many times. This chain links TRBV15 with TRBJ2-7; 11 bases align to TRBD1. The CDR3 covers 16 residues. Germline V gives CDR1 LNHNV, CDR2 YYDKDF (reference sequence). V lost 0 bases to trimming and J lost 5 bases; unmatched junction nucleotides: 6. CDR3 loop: CATSRDRGTGGNEQYF. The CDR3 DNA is TGTGCCACCAGCAGAGATCGGGGGACAGGGGGTAACGAGCAGTACTTC.

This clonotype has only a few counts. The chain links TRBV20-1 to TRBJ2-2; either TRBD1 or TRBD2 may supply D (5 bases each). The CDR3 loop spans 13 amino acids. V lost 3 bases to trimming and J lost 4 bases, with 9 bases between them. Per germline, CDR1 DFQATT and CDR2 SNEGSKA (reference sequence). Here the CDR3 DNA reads TGCAGTGCTAGCCGGGACCCCACCGGGGAGCTGTTTTTT. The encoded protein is CSASRDPTGELFF.

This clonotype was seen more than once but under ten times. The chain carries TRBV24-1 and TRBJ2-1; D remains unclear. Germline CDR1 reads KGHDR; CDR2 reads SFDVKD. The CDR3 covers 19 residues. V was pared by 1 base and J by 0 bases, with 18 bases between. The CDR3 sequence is CATSDFGVKASSSYNEQFF. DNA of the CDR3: TGTGCCACCAGTGATTTCGGAGTCAAAGCGTCAAGCTCCTACAATGAGCAGTTCTTC.

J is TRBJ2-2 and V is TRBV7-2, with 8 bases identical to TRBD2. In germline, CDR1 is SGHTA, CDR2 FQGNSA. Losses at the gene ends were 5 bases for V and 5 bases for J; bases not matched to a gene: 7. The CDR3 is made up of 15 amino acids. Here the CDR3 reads CASSPFGGVTGELFF. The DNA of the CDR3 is TGTGCCAGCAGCCCATTCGGGGGGGTTACCGGGGAGCTGTTTTTT.

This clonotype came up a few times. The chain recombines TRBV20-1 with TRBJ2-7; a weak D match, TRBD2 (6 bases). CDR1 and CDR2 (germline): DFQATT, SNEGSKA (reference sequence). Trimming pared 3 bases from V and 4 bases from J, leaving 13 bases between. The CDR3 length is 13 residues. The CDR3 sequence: CSASLRTTYEQYF. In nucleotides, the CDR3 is TGCAGTGCTAGCCTACGGACTACTTACGAGCAGTACTTC.

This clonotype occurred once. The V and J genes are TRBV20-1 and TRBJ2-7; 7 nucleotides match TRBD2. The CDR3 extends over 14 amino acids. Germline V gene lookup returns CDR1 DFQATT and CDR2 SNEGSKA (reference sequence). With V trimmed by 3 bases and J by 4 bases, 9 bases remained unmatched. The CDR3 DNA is TGCAGTGCTAGGTCATCGCGGGAGCTATACGAGCAGTACTTC. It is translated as CSARSSRELYEQYF.

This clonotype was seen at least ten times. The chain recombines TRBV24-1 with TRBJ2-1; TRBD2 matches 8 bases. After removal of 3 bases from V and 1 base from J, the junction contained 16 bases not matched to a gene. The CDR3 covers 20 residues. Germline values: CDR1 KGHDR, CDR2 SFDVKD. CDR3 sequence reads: CATSDQSGTSGPLSYNEQFF. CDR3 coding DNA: TGTGCCACCAGTGATCAATCCGGGACTAGTGGTCCCCTTTCCTACAATGAGCAGTTCTTC.

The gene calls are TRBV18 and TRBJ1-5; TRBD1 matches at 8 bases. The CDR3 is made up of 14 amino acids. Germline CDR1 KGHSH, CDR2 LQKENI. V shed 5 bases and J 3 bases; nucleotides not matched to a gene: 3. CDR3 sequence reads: CASSSGQVNQPQHF. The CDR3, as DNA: TGTGCCAGCTCATCGGGACAGGTCAATCAGCCCCAGCATTTT.

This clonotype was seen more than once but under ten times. The CDR3 sequence is CATSDPGTHTGELFF. For the CDR3, the DNA is TGTGCCACCAGTGACCCAGGGACTCACACCGGGGAGCTGTTTTTT. V is TRBV24-1 and J is TRBJ2-2, with D tentatively TRBD2 (6 bases). Germline values: CDR1 KGHDR, CDR2 SFDVKD. V lost 4 bases to trimming and J lost 3 bases, with 11 bases between them. CDR3 length: 15 amino acids.

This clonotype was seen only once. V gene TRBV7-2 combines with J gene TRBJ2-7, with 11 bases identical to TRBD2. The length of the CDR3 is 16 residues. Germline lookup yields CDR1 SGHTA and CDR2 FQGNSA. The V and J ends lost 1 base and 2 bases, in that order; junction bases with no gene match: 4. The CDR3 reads CASSLGLAGTPYEQYF. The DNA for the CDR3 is TGTGCCAGCAGCTTAGGACTAGCGGGGACCCCCTACGAGCAGTACTTC.

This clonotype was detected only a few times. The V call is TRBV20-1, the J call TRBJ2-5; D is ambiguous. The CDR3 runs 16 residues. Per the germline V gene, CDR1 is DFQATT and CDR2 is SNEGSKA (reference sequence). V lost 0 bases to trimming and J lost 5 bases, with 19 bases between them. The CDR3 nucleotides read TGCAGTGCTAGAGATTCGTTCGAAGCCCGGGCGGAGACCCAGTACTTC. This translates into CSARDSFEARAETQYF.